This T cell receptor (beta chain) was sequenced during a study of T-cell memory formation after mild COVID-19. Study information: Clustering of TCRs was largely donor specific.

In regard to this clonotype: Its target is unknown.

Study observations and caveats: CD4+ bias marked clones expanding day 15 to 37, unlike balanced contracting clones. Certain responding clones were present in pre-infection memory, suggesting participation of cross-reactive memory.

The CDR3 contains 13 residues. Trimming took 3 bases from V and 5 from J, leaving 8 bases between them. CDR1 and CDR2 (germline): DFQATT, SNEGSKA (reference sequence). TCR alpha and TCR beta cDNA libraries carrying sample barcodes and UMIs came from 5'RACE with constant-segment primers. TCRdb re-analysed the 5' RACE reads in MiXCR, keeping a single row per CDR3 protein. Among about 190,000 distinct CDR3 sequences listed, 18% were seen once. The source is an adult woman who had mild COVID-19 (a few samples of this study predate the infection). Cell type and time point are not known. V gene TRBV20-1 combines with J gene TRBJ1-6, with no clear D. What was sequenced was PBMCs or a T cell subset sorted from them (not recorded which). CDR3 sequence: CSASLGDNSPLHF. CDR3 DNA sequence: TGCAGTGCTAGTCTCGGTGATAATTCACCCCTCCACTTT.